The 2 T cell receptor beta chains reported below all come from one sample, sequenced in a study of T cells after yellow fever vaccination (dated by TCRdb to about 2019). The method was 5' RACE. Sequencing relied on an Illumina NovaSeq 6000. TCRdb reran the public reads through fastp at Q25 and MiXCR, keeping productive beta chains. Under each unique CDR3 protein, matching rows form one entry showing the most common genes and DNA. Within this sample are about 320,000 distinct CDR3 sequences, with about 10% of them counted one time only. The ten biggest clones cover about 3% of the sample. The sample's treatment or condition label, in plain terms: live attenuated yellow fever vaccine strain. The sequences come from CD4+ T cells sorted from PBMCs, collected 45 days after the yellow fever booster vaccination. The receptor set was obtained from a man between 18 and 29 years old who received the YFV17D yellow fever vaccine.

The rearrangement uses TRBV12-3 or TRBV12-4 and TRBJ2-1; TRBD2 matches 14 bases. V shed 5 bases and J 7 bases; nucleotides not matched to a gene: 4. The CDR3 is made up of 15 amino acids. The CDR3 sequence: CASSLGLAGANEQFF. CDR3 in DNA: TGTGCCAGCAGTCTGGGACTAGCGGGGGCTAATGAGCAGTTCTTC.

The V and J genes are TRBV21-1 and TRBJ1-6; TRBD1 reflects the table's D call only, with no check against the DNA. TRBV21-1 is a recognized pseudogene. The CDR3 has 14 residues. DNA for the CDR3: TGTGCCAGCAGCAAAGACCCCTACGGGTCACCCCTCCACTTT. It codes for CASSKDPYGSPLHF.